This T cell receptor beta chain stems from a study of beta chain features in type 1 diabetes. To note about this clone: What it recognizes is unknown.

Losses at the gene ends were 4 bases for V and 4 bases for J; bases not matched to a gene: 10. Germline CDR1 is MGHRA and CDR2 is YSYEKL. The CDR3 sequence is 17 residues long. cDNA synthesis used the whole RNA isolate, giving expressed TCRB sequences. An average near 3.57 million reads came from naive, central memory and regulatory T cell samples. Assay: immunoSEQ multiplex PCR; the TCRdb copy retains only in-frame clones and omits some. The sample holds about 290,000 clones, around 7.8% seen once. General study results and limits: A potential PCR bias toward shorter templates would be equal in patient and control samples. Fewer junction insertions and more nucleotide deletions appeared in type 1 diabetes patients. For patients, the naive, central memory and Treg TCRB repertoires appeared more alike than for healthy donors.

Material for sequencing was central memory CD4+ T cells from blood. This receptor was obtained from a woman in her late teens or twenties in good health. This chain connects TRBV4-1 to TRBJ2-2; 9 positions agree with TRBD2. The chain's CDR3 is CASSPGGSGGPTGELFF. CDR3 in DNA: TGCGCCAGCAGCCCGGGAGGTAGCGGGGGACCCACCGGGGAGCTGTTTTTT.